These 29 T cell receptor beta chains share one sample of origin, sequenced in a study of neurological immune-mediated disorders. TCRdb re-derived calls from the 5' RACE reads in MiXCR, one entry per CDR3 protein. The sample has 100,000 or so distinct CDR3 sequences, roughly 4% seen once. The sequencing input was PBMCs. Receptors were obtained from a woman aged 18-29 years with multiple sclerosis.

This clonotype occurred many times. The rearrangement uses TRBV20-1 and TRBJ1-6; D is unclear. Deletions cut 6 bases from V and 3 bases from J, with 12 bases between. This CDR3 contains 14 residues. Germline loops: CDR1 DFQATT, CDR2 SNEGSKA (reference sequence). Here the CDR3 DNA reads TGCAGTGCCCCAGTCTCCGGCTATAATTCACCCCTCCACTTT. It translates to CSAPVSGYNSPLHF.

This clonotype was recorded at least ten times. This CDR3 is CASSHRGPYEQYF. The CDR3 bases are TGTGCCAGCAGCCATCGGGGCCCCTACGAGCAGTACTTC. The J gene is TRBJ2-7, the V gene TRBV3-1; D assignment may be TRBD1 or TRBD2 (5 bases each). Deletions cut 3 bases from V and 2 bases from J, with 8 bases between. The CDR3 totals 13 residues. CDR1 is LGHDT, CDR2 YNNKEL, per germline (reference sequence).

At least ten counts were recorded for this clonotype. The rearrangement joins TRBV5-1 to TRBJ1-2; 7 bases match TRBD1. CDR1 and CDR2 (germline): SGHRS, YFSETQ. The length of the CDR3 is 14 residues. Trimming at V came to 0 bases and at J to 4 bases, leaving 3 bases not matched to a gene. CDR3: CASSLAGTVYGYTF. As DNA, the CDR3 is TGCGCCAGCAGCTTGGCCGGGACAGTCTATGGCTACACCTTC.

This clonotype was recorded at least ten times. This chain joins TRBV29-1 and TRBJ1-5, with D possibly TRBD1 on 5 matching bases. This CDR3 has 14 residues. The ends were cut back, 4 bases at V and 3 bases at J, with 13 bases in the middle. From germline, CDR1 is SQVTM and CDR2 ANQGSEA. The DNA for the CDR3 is TGCAGCGTTGCCAGGGACGGCCCCAATCAGCCCCAGCATTTT. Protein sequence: CSVARDGPNQPQHF.

As DNA, the CDR3 is TGCAGCGTTGAAACCCTAGCGGGAGGGCCTCTGGGCAATGAGCAGTTCTTC. Protein product: CSVETLAGGPLGNEQFF. The rearrangement uses TRBV29-1 and TRBJ2-1, with 12 bases that match TRBD2. Trimming took 2 bases from V and 6 from J; bases not matched to a gene: 11. CDR1 SQVTM and CDR2 ANQGSEA come from the germline V gene. The CDR3 is 17 amino acids.

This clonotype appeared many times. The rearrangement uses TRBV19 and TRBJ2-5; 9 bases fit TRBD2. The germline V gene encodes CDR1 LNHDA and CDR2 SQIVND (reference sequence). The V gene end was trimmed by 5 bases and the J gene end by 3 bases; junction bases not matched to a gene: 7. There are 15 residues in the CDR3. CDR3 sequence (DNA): TGTGCCAGTAGTTTTCGCGGGGGGGGAAAAGAGACCCAGTACTTC. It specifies CASSFRGGGKETQYF.

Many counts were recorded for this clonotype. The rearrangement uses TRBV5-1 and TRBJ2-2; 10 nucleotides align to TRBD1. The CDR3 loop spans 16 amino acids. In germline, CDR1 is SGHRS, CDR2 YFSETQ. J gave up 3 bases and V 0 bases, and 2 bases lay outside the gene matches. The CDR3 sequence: CASSLDGQGDTGELFF. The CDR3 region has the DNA TGCGCCAGCAGCTTGGATGGACAGGGGGACACCGGGGAGCTGTTTTTT.

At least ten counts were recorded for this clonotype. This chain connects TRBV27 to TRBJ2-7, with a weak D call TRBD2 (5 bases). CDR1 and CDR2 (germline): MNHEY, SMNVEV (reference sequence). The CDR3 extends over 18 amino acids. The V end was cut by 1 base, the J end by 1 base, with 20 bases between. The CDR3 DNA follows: TGTGCCAGCAGTTTATGGGTCGGGAACGTTGCCGGATCCTACGAGCAGTACTTC. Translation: CASSLWVGNVAGSYEQYF.

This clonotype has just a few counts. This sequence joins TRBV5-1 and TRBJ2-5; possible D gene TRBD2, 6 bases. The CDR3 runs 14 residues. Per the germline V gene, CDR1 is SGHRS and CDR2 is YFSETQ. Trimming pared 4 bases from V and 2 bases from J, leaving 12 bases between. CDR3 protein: CASSGGVGQETQYF. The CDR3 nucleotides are TGCGCCAGCAGCGGAGGGGTAGGACAAGAGACCCAGTACTTC.

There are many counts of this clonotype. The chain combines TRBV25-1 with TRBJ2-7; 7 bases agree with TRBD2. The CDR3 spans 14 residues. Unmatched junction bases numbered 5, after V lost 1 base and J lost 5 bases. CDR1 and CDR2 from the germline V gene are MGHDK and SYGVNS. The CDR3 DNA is TGTGCCAGCAGTGAATGGCGGGGACTACACGAGCAGTACTTC. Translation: CASSEWRGLHEQYF.

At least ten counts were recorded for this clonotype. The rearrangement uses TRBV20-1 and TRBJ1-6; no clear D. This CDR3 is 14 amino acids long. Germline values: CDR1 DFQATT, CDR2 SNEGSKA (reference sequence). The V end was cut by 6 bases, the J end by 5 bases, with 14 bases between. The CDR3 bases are TGCAGTGCCCCCCGGACCGTGAATAATTCACCCCTCCACTTT. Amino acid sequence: CSAPRTVNNSPLHF.

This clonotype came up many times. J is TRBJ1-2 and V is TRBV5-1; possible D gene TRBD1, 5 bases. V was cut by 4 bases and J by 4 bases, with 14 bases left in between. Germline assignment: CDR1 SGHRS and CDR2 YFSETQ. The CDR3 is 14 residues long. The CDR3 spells CASSLDGGSYGYTF. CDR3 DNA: TGCGCCAGCAGCCTTGACGGGGGGAGCTATGGCTACACCTTC.

The CDR3 sequence: CASSPRGGYTGELFF. The DNA for the CDR3 is TGTGCCAGCAGTCCAAGGGGGGGCTACACCGGGGAGCTGTTTTTT. V and J are TRBV7-8 and TRBJ2-2; D is possibly TRBD2 (7 bases). Trimming pared 6 bases from V and 3 bases from J, leaving 14 bases between. The CDR3 has 15 residues. CDR1 and CDR2 (germline): SGHVS, FQNEAQ. Supplemented by reference TRBV7-8 and TRBJ2-2, the full variable domain reads GAGVSQSPRYKVAKRGQDVALRCDPISGHVSLFWYQQALGQGPEFLTYFQNEAQLDKSGLPSDRFFAERPEGSVSTLKIQRTQQEDSAVYLCASSPRGGYTGELFFGEGSRLTVL.

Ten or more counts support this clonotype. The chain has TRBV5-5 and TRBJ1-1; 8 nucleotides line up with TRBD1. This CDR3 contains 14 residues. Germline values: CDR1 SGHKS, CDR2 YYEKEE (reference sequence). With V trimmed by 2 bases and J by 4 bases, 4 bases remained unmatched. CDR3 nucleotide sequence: TGTGCCAGCAGCTTACAGGGGGTGAGCACTGAAGCTTTCTTT. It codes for CASSLQGVSTEAFF.

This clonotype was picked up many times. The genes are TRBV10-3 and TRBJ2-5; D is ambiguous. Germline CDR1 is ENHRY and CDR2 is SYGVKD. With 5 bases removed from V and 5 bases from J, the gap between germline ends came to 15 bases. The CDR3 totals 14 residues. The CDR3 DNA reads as TGTGCCATCAGTATCACAACGGTCGGGGAGACCCAGTACTTC. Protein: CAISITTVGETQYF.

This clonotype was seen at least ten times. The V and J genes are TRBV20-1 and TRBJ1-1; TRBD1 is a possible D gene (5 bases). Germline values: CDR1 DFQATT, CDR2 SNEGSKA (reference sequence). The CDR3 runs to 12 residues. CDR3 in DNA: TGCAGCACTGGGGGGTACGGCACTGAAGCTTTCTTT. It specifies CSTGGYGTEAFF.

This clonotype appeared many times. The CDR3 reads CASSPSGSSGGELFF. The DNA of the CDR3 is TGTGCCAGCAGCCCTAGCGGGAGCAGTGGCGGGGAGCTGTTTTTT. V is TRBV7-8 and J is TRBJ2-2; the match to TRBD2 covers 10 bases. Germline assignment: CDR1 SGHVS and CDR2 FQNEAQ. There are 15 residues in the CDR3. The V segment lost 5 bases and the J segment 7 bases; nucleotides outside the gene matches: 7.

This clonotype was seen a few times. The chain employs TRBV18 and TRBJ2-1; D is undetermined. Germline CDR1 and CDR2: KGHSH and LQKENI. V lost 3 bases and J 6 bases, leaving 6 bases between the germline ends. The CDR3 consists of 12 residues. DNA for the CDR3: TGTGCCAGCTCACCGAGAAGCAATGAGCAGTTCTTC. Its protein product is CASSPRSNEQFF. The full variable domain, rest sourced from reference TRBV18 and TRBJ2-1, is NAGVMQNPRHLVRRRGQEARLRCSPMKGHSHVYWYRQLPEEGLKFMVYLQKENIIDESGMPKERFSAEFPKEGPSILRIQQVVRGDSAAYFCASSPRSNEQFFGPGTRLTVL.

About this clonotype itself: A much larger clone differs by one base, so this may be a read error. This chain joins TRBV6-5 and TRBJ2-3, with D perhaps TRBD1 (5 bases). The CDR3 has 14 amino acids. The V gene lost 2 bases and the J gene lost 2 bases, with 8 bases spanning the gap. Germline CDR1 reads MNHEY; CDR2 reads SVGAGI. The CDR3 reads CASSYKTVTDTQYF. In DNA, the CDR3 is TGTGCCAGCAGTTACAAGACAGTCACAGATACGCAGTATTTT.

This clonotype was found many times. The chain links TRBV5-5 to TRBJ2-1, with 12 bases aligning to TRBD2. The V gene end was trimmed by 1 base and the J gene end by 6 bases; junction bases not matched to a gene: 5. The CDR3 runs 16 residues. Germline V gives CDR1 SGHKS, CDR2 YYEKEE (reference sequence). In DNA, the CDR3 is TGTGCCAGCAGCTTGAAAGGACTAGCGGGATCCAATGAGCAGTTCTTC. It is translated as CASSLKGLAGSNEQFF. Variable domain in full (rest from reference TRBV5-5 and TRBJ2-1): DAGVTQSPTHLIKTRGQQVTLRCSPISGHKSVSWYQQVLGQGPQFIFQYYEKEERGRGNFPDRFSARQFPNYSSELNVNALLLGDSALYLCASSLKGLAGSNEQFFGPGTRLTVL.

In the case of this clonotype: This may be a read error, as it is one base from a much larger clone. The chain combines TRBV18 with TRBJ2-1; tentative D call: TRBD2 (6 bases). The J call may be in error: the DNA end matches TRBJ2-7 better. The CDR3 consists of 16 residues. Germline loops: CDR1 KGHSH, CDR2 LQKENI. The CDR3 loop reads CASSLPTRISYNEQYF. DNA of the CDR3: TGTGCCAGCTCACTCCCGACTAGGATTTCCTACAATGAGCAGTACTTC.

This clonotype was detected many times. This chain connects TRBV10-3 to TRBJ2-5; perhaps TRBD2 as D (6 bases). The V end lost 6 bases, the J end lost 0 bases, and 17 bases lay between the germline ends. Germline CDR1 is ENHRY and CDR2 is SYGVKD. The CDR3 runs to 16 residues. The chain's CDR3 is CAISPNSGINQETQYF. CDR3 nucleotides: TGTGCCATCAGCCCCAATAGCGGAATCAACCAAGAGACCCAGTACTTC.

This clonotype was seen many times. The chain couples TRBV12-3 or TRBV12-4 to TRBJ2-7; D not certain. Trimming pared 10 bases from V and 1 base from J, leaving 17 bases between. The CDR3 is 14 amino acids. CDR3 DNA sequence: TGTGCCAACCTACCGACGGGTTTATCCTACGAGCAGTACTTC. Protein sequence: CANLPTGLSYEQYF.

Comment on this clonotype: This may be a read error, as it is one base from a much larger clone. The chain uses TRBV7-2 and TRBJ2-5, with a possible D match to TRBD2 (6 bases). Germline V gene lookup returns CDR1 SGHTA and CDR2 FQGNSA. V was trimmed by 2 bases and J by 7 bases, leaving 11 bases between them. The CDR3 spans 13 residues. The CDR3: CASSLLWGGTQYF. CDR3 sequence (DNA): TGTGCCAGCAGCTTATTATGGGGAGGGACCCAGTACTTC.

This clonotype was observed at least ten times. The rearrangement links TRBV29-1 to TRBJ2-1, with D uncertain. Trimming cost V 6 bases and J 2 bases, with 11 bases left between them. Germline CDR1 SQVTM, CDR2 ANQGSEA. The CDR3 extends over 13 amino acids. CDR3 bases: TGCAGCGTCGCATCTACGCCCTACAATGAGCAGTTCTTC. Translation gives CSVASTPYNEQFF.

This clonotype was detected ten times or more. The CDR3 nucleotides read TGTGCCATCAGTGACCGGGGGGTAAAGAACACTGAAGCTTTCTTT. Its protein product is CAISDRGVKNTEAFF. The chain carries TRBV10-3 and TRBJ1-1; D possibly corresponds to TRBD1 (5 bases). This CDR3 contains 15 residues. CDR1 ENHRY and CDR2 SYGVKD come from the germline V gene. V lost 3 bases, J lost 1 base, and 12 bases lay in between.

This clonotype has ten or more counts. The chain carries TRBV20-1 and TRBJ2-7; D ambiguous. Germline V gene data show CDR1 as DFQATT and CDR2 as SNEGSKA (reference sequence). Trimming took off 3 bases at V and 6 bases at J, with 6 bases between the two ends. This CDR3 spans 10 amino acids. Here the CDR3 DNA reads TGCAGTGCTAGCTTGGTCGAGCAGTACTTC. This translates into CSASLVEQYF.

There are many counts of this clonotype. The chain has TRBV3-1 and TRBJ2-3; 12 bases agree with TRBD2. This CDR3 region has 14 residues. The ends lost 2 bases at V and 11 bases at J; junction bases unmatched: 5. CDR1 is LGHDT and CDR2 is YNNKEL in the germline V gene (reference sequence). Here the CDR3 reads CASSQMTSGGVQYF. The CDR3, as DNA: TGTGCCAGCAGCCAAATGACTAGCGGGGGTGTGCAGTATTTT.

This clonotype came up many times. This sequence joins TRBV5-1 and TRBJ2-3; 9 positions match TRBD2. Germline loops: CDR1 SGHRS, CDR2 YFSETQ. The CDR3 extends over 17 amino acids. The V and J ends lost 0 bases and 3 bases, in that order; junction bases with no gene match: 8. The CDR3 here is CASSLGRGGSFTDTQYF. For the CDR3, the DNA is TGCGCCAGCAGCTTGGGGCGGGGGGGCTCTTTTACAGATACGCAGTATTTT.